This TCR beta chain was identified during a study of shared clonotypes between healthy human individuals. Comments on this clone: The target antigen is unknown.

Clones were sequenced by immunoSEQ multiplex PCR, and TCRdb holds only the in-frame ones, with some missing. The table includes some 2.1 million clones, around 95% detected once. The investigators split CD4+ cells into a CD45RA+ naive subset and a CD45RA-negative memory subset. Study findings and constraints: Donor clonotype sharing was expected to depend on sequencing depth.

Deletions cut 10 bases from V and 5 bases from J, with 23 bases between. The CDR3 sequence is 15 residues long. Germline CDR1 reads MNHEY; CDR2 reads SVGAGI. The clonotype comes from a man between 18 and 35 years old in good health. V is TRBV6-5 and J is TRBJ2-5; D remains unclear. Material: naive CD4+ T cells sorted from blood. Subset here: CD45RA+ positively selected. CDR3 sequence reads: CATYMTSSGRETQYF. CDR3 bases: TGTGCCACCTACATGACCAGTAGTGGTCGCGAGACCCAGTACTTC.